This is a list of T cell receptor beta chains from one sample in a study of a mutant IDH1 vaccine in newly diagnosed glioma. What these receptors recognize is not known. Generated by immunoSEQ multiplex PCR, the TCRdb table keeps only in-frame clones and is missing some. The sample shows fewer than 95,000 clones, more than 80% of them seen only once. This specimen was PBMCs, taken from a glioma patient whose treatment included an IDH1 peptide vaccine. These receptors originate from a man between 35 and 55 years old with glioma. The CDR3 runs from the conserved cysteine through the conserved F or W. The order of the fields is clone size, D gene, J gene, V gene, CDR3 protein, CDR3 DNA. D genes are given only for firm matches. Clone sizes are given selectively: once, few, many, or a class where the clone is expanded.

once | NA | TRBJ1-6 | TRBV14 | CASSQDPHARSSLHF | TGTGCCAGCAGCCAAGATCCACATGCCAGGTCGTCCCTCCACTTT
NA | TRBD1 | TRBJ2-3 | TRBV10-3 | CAISESTGGDTQYF | TGTGCCATCAGTGAGTCGACAGGGGGGGATACGCAGTATTTT
NA | NA | TRBJ2-5 | TRBV2 | CASSETWQGETQYF | TGTGCCAGCAGTGAAACTTGGCAGGGAGAGACCCAGTACTTC
NA | NA | TRBJ2-5 | TRBV28 | CASSPGGVGQETQYF | TGTGCCAGCAGTCCAGGTGGGGTGGGGCAAGAGACCCAGTACTTC
once | TRBD1 | TRBJ1-1 | TRBV18 | CASSPLGTGWGGTEAFF | TGTGCCAGCTCACCACTAGGGACAGGCTGGGGAGGGACTGAAGCTTTCTTT
NA | NA | TRBJ2-3 | TRBV2 | CASSEAPDLPQYF | TGTGCCAGCAGTGAAGCTCCGGACCTTCCGCAGTATTTT
once | TRBD2 | TRBJ2-1 | TRBV29-1 | CSVEAGTSGGQAYNEQFF | TGCAGCGTTGAAGCCGGGACTAGCGGGGGGCAGGCCTACAATGAGCAGTTCTTC
NA | NA | TRBJ2-7 | TRBV5-1 | CASSLQGSYEQYF | TGCGCCAGCAGCTTGCAGGGTTCCTACGAGCAGTACTTC
NA | TRBD1 | TRBJ1-4 | TRBV18 | CASSPGGRSTGSGEKLFF | TGTGCCAGCTCACCAGGGGGAAGATCGACAGGGAGTGGTGAAAAACTGTTTTTT
NA | TRBD1 | TRBJ2-7 | TRBV2 | CASSDYPNRGSYEQYF | TGTGCCAGCAGTGATTATCCCAACAGGGGTTCCTACGAGCAGTACTTC
NA | TRBD1 | TRBJ1-6 | TRBV7-2 | CASSTPGQSSPLHF | TGTGCCAGCAGCACACCGGGACAGTCGTCACCCCTCCACTTT
few | NA | TRBJ1-5 | TRBV4-3 | CASSQDTGGNQPQHF | TGCGCCAGCAGCCAAGATACGGGGGGCAATCAGCCCCAGCATTTT
NA | NA | TRBJ2-7 | TRBV11-1 | CASSLTRRYEQYF | TGTGCCAGCAGCCTTACAAGGCGCTACGAGCAGTACTTC
NA | NA | TRBJ2-7 | TRBV7-7 | CASSLGTGTSYEQYF | TGTGCTAGCAGCTTGGGGACCGGGACCTCCTACGAGCAGTACTTC
few | NA | TRBJ1-1 | TRBV5-1 | CASRPGTANTEAFF | TGCGCCAGCAGGCCCGGGACCGCGAACACTGAAGCTTTCTTT
NA | NA | TRBJ2-7 | TRBV9 | CASSTGTGPNYEQYF | TGTGCCAGCAGCACGGGGACGGGACCAAACTACGAGCAGTACTTC
NA | NA | TRBJ1-5 | TRBV6-5 | CASSYKWGNNQPQHF | TGTGCCAGCAGTTACAAGTGGGGGAACAATCAGCCCCAGCATTTT
NA | TRBD2 | TRBJ2-1 | TRBV15 | CATSRTSGGAFYEQFF | TGTGCCACCAGCAGAACTAGCGGGGGGGCTTTCTATGAGCAGTTCTTC
NA | TRBD1 | TRBJ2-7 | TRBV4-1 | CASSQKQGARAYEQYF | TGCGCCAGCAGCCAAAAACAGGGGGCCCGCGCTTACGAGCAGTACTTC
NA | TRBD2 | TRBJ2-5 | TRBV5-4 | CANPGLGPLETQYF | TGTGCCAACCCGGGACTAGGGCCTCTAGAGACCCAGTACTTC
NA | NA | TRBJ2-5 | TRBV19 | CASSMGLKWETQYF | TGTGCCAGTAGTATGGGCCTTAAATGGGAGACCCAGTACTTC
NA | TRBD1 | TRBJ2-7 | TRBV11-2 | CASRFRTGAYEQYF | TGTGCCAGCAGATTCCGGACAGGGGCCTACGAGCAGTACTTC
NA | TRBD2 | TRBJ2-7 | TRBV18 | CASSPRGTSEEQYF | TGTGCCAGCTCCCCTCGGGGGACTAGCGAAGAGCAGTACTTC
once | TRBD1 | TRBJ1-6 | TRBV7-9 | CASSSSGRGPPLHF | TGTGCCAGCAGCTCGTCCGGGAGGGGGCCACCCCTCCACTTT
NA | NA | TRBJ1-2 | TRBV7-2 | CASSLAGTGYGYTF | TGTGCCAGCAGCTTAGCCGGGACGGGGTATGGCTACACCTTC